The clone carrying this T cell receptor beta chain has a single count. Assay used: immunoSEQ multiplex PCR; TCRdb lists only in-frame clones, some missing. The sample records 200,000 or so clones, approximately 83% being singletons. The entry originates in a study of blood T cell repertoires in COVID-19. CDR3 length: 13 residues. Per germline, CDR1 KGHSH and CDR2 LQKENI. The V and J ends lost 3 bases and 6 bases respectively, with 12 bases between them. What was sequenced was peripheral blood. This TCR was sampled from a human donor with active or convalescent COVID-19. The donor label of this sample is uncertain. The chain employs TRBV18 and TRBJ2-7; no reliable D call. CDR3 nucleotides: TGTGCCAGCTCACCGCTCGTCGCCGGCGAGCAGTACTTC. As protein: CASSPLVAGEQYF.